This T cell receptor beta chain was obtained from a study of cytomegalovirus exposure and HLA in healthy donors. Study results and caveats: Confirmation in vitro established that a few CMV-associated chains were specific for CMV antigens. Analyses of presence/absence relied on an assumption of roughly uniform sequencing depth across donors. Researchers counted 164 TCR beta chains as cytomegalovirus-associated.

Details on this clone: Its target is unknown.

CDR3 length equals 16 residues. Germline assignment: CDR1 MDHEN and CDR2 SYDVKM. The J segment lost 6 bases and the V segment lost 6 bases, leaving 13 bases of the junction unmatched. Amplification used 60 Vbeta primers and 13 Jbeta primers. Original processing notes: In a later analysis, of 70 million to 85 million unique beta chains, roughly 10 million appeared in at least two donors. TCRdb keeps only in-frame clones here, not all; method: immunoSEQ multiplex PCR. V and J calls and clone size follow that table, whereas D and trimming were derived from the DNA. The data contain roughly 150,000 clones, around 81% of them seen just once; the ten biggest clones take up approximately 1.5%.

V is TRBV28 and J is TRBJ2-3, with TRBD1 matching over 9 bases. The sequence came from a middle-aged man in good health and CMV-seronegative. Sequenced input: PBMCs. In DNA form, the CDR3 reads TGTGCCAGCAGCTCCTCCGACAGGGGGTTTGTGGATACGCAGTATTTT. Its protein product is CASSSSDRGFVDTQYF. Combining the CDR3 with reference TRBV28 and TRBJ2-3 gives the whole variable domain DVKVTQSSRYLVKRTGEKVFLECVQDMDHENMFWYRQDPGLGLRLIYFSYDVKMKEKGDIPEGYSVSREKKERFSLILESASTNQTSMYLCASSSSDRGFVDTQYFGPGTRLTVL.